This TCR beta chain came from a study of cytomegalovirus exposure and HLA in healthy donors. About the research overall: The same platform was used for the roughly 120 validation repertoires as for the roughly 730 first-cohort repertoires, as reported in a later analysis. Study findings and constraints: A list of 150 to 200 TCR beta chains associated with cytomegalovirus was given. In the roughly 120 validation repertoires, a later analysis found that first-cohort TCR clusters tended to co-occur.

The protocol was immunoSEQ multiplex PCR, while the TCRdb copy is restricted to in-frame clones and leaves out a portion. The profile shows around 63,000 clones, about 90% of them singletons. The 120-subject validation cohort, separate from the approximately 660-subject first cohort, included the donors. About this clone itself: Its antigen is unknown.

CDR1 and CDR2 from the germline V gene are MNHNS and SASEGT. V shed 6 bases and J shed 0 bases, with 9 bases lying between them. The CDR3 covers 13 residues. The rearrangement links TRBV6-1 to TRBJ2-7; tentative D call: TRBD2 (6 bases). Sequenced material: PBMCs. This clonotype originated in a young woman in good health and CMV-seronegative. CDR3 coding DNA: TGTGCCAGCAGCGGGGGATTCTCCTACGAGCAGTACTTC. The encoded protein is CASSGGFSYEQYF.